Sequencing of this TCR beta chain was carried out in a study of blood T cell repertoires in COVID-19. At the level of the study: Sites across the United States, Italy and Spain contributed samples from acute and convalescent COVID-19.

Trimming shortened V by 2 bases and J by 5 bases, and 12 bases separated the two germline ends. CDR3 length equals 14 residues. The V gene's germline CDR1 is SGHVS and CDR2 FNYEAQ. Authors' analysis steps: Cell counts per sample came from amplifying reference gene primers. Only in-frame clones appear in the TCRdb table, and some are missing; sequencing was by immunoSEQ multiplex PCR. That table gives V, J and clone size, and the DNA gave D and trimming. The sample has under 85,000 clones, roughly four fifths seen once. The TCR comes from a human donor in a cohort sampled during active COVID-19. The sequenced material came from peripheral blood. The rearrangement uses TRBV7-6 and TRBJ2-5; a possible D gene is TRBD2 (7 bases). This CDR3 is CASSLTGGGETQYF. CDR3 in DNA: TGTGCCAGCAGCTTAACGGGGGGCGGGGAGACCCAGTACTTC.